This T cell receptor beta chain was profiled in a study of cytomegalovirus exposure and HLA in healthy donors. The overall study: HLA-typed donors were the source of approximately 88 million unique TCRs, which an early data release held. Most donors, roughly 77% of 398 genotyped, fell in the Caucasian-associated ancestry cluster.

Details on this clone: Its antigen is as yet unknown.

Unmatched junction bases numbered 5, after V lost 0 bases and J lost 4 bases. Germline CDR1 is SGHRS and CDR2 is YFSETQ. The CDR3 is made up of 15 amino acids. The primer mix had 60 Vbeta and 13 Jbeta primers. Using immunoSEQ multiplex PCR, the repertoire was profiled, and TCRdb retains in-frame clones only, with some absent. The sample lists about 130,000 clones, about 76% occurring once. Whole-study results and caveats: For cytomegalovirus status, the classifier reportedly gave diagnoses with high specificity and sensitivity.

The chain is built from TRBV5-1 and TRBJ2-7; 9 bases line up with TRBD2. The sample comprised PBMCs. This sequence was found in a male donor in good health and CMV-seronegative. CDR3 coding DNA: TGCGCCAGCAGCTTGGTAGCGGGAGATTTGTACGAGCAGTACTTC. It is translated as CASSLVAGDLYEQYF.